The next 10 T cell receptor beta chains were all read from a single sample in a study of blood T cell repertoires in COVID-19 (dated by TCRdb to 2018 to 2021). The library was made by the immunoSEQ multiplex PCR assay. In TCRdb, the immuneACCESS table is reduced to in-frame sequences with V and J assigned. These tables do not hold every clone; where another copy was compared, an unresolved V gene accounts for under half, and the others remain unexplained. This sample is represented by about 99,000 clones; more than 80% of them were singletons. The top ten clones comprise 3% to 4.5% of the sample. The sequencing input was peripheral blood. These receptors were taken from an older woman with acute or convalescent COVID-19.

The rearrangement uses TRBV28 and TRBJ1-5; 7 bases line up with TRBD1. The CDR3 is made up of 18 amino acids. V lost 6 bases, J lost 0 bases, and 14 bases stayed unmatched. From germline, CDR1 is MDHEN and CDR2 SYDVKM. CDR3 nucleotide sequence: TGTGCCAGCAGGGTAACAGGGGCGACAGCCTATAGCAATCAGCCCCAGCATTTT. Its translation: CASRVTGATAYSNQPQHF.

The chain employs TRBV28 and TRBJ1-6, with TRBD1 as a possible D gene (6 bases). CDR1 and CDR2 from the germline V gene are MDHEN and SYDVKM. This CDR3 spans 20 amino acids. The V end lost 2 bases, the J end lost 4 bases, and 24 bases lay between the germline ends. CDR3 in amino acids: CASSLKGERGPGRYNSPLHF. The CDR3 DNA reads as TGTGCCAGCAGTTTAAAGGGGGAGAGGGGTCCGGGACGGTATAATTCACCCCTCCACTTT.

This rearrangement joins TRBV27 to TRBJ1-2; a possible D gene is TRBD1 (5 bases). The CDR3 spans 15 residues. Germline lookup yields CDR1 MNHEY and CDR2 SMNVEV (reference sequence). The V end lost 4 bases, the J end lost 4 bases, and 16 bases lay between the germline ends. CDR3 sequence reads: CASSSSPQGGYGYTF. CDR3 DNA sequence: TGTGCCAGCAGTTCTTCCCCCCAGGGAGGCTATGGCTACACCTTC.

V and J are TRBV6-6 and TRBJ2-7; D is ambiguous. Germline V gene sequence: CDR1 MNHNY, CDR2 SVGAGI (reference sequence). Trimming removed 4 bases at V and 0 bases at J, with 7 bases between. CDR3 length equals 13 residues. The CDR3 sequence: CASSSPSSYEQYV. DNA for the CDR3: TGTGCCAGCAGTTCCCCCAGCTCCTACGAGCAGTACGTC.

This chain connects TRBV2 to TRBJ1-2; TRBD1 aligns across 9 bases. From germline, CDR1 is SNHLY and CDR2 FYNNEI. After removal of 8 bases from V and 10 bases from J, the junction contained 11 bases not matched to a gene. The CDR3 has 13 residues. CDR3 in amino acids: CASDTGTGRVYTF. Written as DNA, the CDR3 is TGTGCCAGCGACACCGGGACAGGGAGAGTCTACACCTTC.

The V and J genes are TRBV21-1 and TRBJ1-1; TRBD1, the table's D call, was not compared with the DNA. TRBV21-1 is deemed a pseudogene. This CDR3 has 13 amino acids. In DNA form, the CDR3 reads TGTGCCAGCAGCCCGACATCTAACACTGAAGCTTTCTTT. It codes for CASSPTSNTEAFF.

This chain connects TRBV5-1 to TRBJ2-6; 9 nucleotides align to TRBD1. The CDR3 is 18 amino acids. The germline V gene encodes CDR1 SGHRS and CDR2 YFSETQ. V trimming: 5 bases; J trimming: 1 base; junction bases outside the gene matches: 10. The CDR3 is CASRTTGGPPSGANVLTF. In DNA form, the CDR3 reads TGCGCCAGCAGAACTACAGGGGGCCCGCCTTCTGGGGCCAACGTCCTGACTTTC.

About this clone: The sample carries other DNA sequences with the same CDR3. The CDR3 sequence: CATSSSGSSYNEQFF. The CDR3 bases are TGTGCCACCAGCTCTTCAGGCAGCTCCTACAATGAGCAGTTCTTC. The rearrangement uses TRBV24-1 and TRBJ2-1; D unresolved. Per germline, CDR1 KGHDR and CDR2 SFDVKD. There are 15 residues in the CDR3. V lost 7 bases and J 0 bases, leaving 12 bases between the germline ends.

A few counts support this clone. The chain couples TRBV10-3 to TRBJ2-7; D may be TRBD1 (5 bases). V lost 5 bases to trimming and J lost 0 bases, with 5 bases between them. The CDR3 covers 12 residues. Per germline, CDR1 ENHRY and CDR2 SYGVKD. The CDR3 sequence is CAISRGSYEQYF. As DNA, the CDR3 is TGTGCCATCAGTAGGGGCTCCTACGAGCAGTACTTC.

This chain connects TRBV12-3 or TRBV12-4 to TRBJ1-6; 7 bases align to TRBD1. The CDR3 has 13 residues. The ends lost 8 bases at V and 5 bases at J; junction bases unmatched: 3. The CDR3 region has the DNA TGTGCCAGCGTGACAGGGAATAATTCACCCCTCCACTTT. The encoded protein is CASVTGNNSPLHF.